This T cell receptor (beta chain) was identified in a study of HIV-infected patients and healthy controls. Trimming cost V 5 bases and J 6 bases, with 8 bases left between them. The CDR3 is 12 residues long. Germline values: CDR1 MDHEN, CDR2 SYDVKM. All unsorted peripheral T cells were captured because whole blood was used without fractionation. cDNA was made from roughly 500 ng RNA using alpha and beta constant primers. Separate chain-specific third strand synthesis with multiplexing indices produced the alpha and beta libraries. Second strand synthesis was primed from the SP2 site. MiXCR, applied by TCRdb to the 5' RACE reads, yields one record per CDR3 protein. The table lists about 13,000 distinct CDR3 sequences, approximately 11% of them singletons, with 6% to 7% in the top ten.

This TCR was sampled from an adult in good health. The chain employs TRBV28 and TRBJ1-5; D might be TRBD1 (6 bases). Specimen: blood. The CDR3, as DNA: TGTGCCAGCAGTACAGGGACTCAGCCCCAGCATTTT. Translated, it gives CASSTGTQPQHF.